This T cell receptor (beta chain) was sequenced in a study of T-cell reconstitution after alpha-beta-depleted transplantation in children. The authors prepared the TCRbeta library with unique molecular identifiers. From the PCR reads, TCRdb called clonotypes with MiXCR, one entry per CDR3 protein. The data show some 590,000 distinct CDR3 sequences, with roughly a tenth seen just once and approximately 4.1% held by the top ten. The sample in question was PBMCs from the stem cell graft donor, obtained from the stem cell graft. This receptor was identified in a human donor who donated a stem cell graft to a child with acute myeloid leukemia.

The CDR3 DNA reads TGTGCCAGCAGTCATAATCGGCAGTTCTTC. It is translated as CASSHNRQFF. This chain links TRBV6-2 or TRBV6-3 with TRBJ2-1; no definite D call. The V end lost 5 bases, the J end lost 12 bases, and 8 bases lay between the germline ends. Germline V CDR1 and CDR2: MNHEY, SVGEGT. CDR3 length: 10 residues.